This entry lists 30 T cell receptor beta chains sequenced from one sample in a study of control samples from healthy donors and cancer patients. Clones were read by immunoSEQ multiplex PCR, and TCRdb kept only the in-frame ones, dropping some. The sample records around 94,000 clones, about nine tenths being singletons. Sequencing input: blood. The receptors here all came from a woman aged 18-35 years in good health.

CDR3 DNA sequence: TGTGCCAGCTCACCAGGGAAGGGGGGCTACGAGCAGTACTTC. This sequence encodes CASSPGKGGYEQYF. This rearrangement joins TRBV18 to TRBJ2-7, with D perhaps being TRBD1 or TRBD2 (6 bases each). V was clipped by 2 bases and J by 3 bases, with 11 bases between them. Germline V lookup: CDR1 KGHSH, CDR2 LQKENI. The CDR3 is made up of 14 amino acids.

The V call is TRBV18, the J call TRBJ2-7; D is perhaps TRBD1 (6 bases). From germline, CDR1 is KGHSH and CDR2 LQKENI. Trimming removed 6 bases at V and 1 base at J, with 13 bases between. The CDR3 is 14 amino acids. CDR3 amino acids: CASSAGDGSYEQYF. The CDR3 bases are TGTGCCAGCTCCGCAGGGGATGGATCCTACGAGCAGTACTTC.

CDR3 DNA sequence: TGTGCCAGCAGCTTAGAACGCCCAGATACGCAGTATTTT. Its protein is CASSLERPDTQYF. The chain has TRBV7-9 and TRBJ2-3, with D unresolved. The V gene lost 1 base and the J gene lost 4 bases, with 6 bases spanning the gap. The CDR3 is 13 amino acids. Germline V CDR1 and CDR2: SEHNR, FQNEAQ (reference sequence).

The chain has TRBV3-1 (or the pseudogene TRBV3-2) and TRBJ1-2, with D perhaps TRBD1 (6 bases). Trimming cost V 8 bases and J 6 bases, with 16 bases left between them. The CDR3 sequence is 13 residues long. Germline CDR1 reads LGHDT; CDR2 reads YNNKEL (reference sequence). The CDR3 DNA reads TGTGCCAGCCTGGGGGCAATCCGGGATGGCTACACCTTC. The encoded protein is CASLGAIRDGYTF.

The chain carries TRBV4-2 and TRBJ1-4; TRBD1 matches 7 bases. J was trimmed by 0 bases and V by 2 bases; bases with no gene match: 0. The length of the CDR3 is 15 residues. Germline loops: CDR1 LGHNA, CDR2 YNFKEQ. The CDR3 here is CASSQQGATNEKLFF. DNA for the CDR3: TGTGCCAGCAGCCAACAGGGGGCAACTAATGAAAAACTGTTTTTT.

V and J are TRBV7-9 and TRBJ1-5, with D maybe TRBD1 (5 bases). Per germline, CDR1 SEHNR and CDR2 FQNEAQ (reference sequence). This CDR3 spans 18 amino acids. V was trimmed by 4 bases and J by 0 bases, leaving 19 bases between them. The CDR3 sequence: CASSSLPGTGYSNQPQHF. The CDR3 nucleotides are TGTGCCAGCAGCTCGTTACCCGGGACCGGCTATAGCAATCAGCCCCAGCATTTT.

The chain recombines TRBV10-2 with TRBJ1-2, with TRBD1 matching over 7 bases. Germline V CDR1 and CDR2: WSHSY, SAAADI. This CDR3 is 15 amino acids long. V lost 4 bases to trimming and J lost 8 bases; unmatched junction nucleotides: 13. CDR3 region: CASSAPGQIAAGYTF. Here the CDR3 DNA reads TGCGCCAGCAGTGCCCCGGGACAGATAGCAGCAGGCTACACCTTC.

The chain joins TRBV19 to TRBJ2-6; D is unclear. Germline values: CDR1 LNHDA, CDR2 SQIVND (reference sequence). This CDR3 is 15 amino acids long. V lost 4 bases and J 0 bases, leaving 7 bases between the germline ends. The CDR3 sequence is CASSSTNSGANVLTF. The CDR3 nucleotides are TGTGCCAGTAGTAGCACTAACTCTGGGGCCAACGTCCTGACTTTC.

This clone showed up just a few times. This sequence joins TRBV18 and TRBJ2-1; TRBD2 is a possible D gene (5 bases). Germline loops: CDR1 KGHSH, CDR2 LQKENI. The CDR3 contains 14 residues. The V end was cut by 5 bases, the J end by 5 bases, with 13 bases between. The CDR3 loop reads CASSSRGADNEQFF. As DNA, the CDR3 is TGTGCCAGCTCATCCCGGGGAGCCGACAATGAGCAGTTCTTC. Full variable domain (outside the CDR3, taken from reference TRBV18 and TRBJ2-1): NAGVMQNPRHLVRRRGQEARLRCSPMKGHSHVYWYRQLPEEGLKFMVYLQKENIIDESGMPKERFSAEFPKEGPSILRIQQVVRGDSAAYFCASSSRGADNEQFFGPGTRLTVL.

The CDR3 coding sequence is TGTGCCAGCAGCTTCGGTAGCGGGGGGGCCCAGTACTTC. Amino acid sequence: CASSFGSGGAQYF. This rearrangement joins TRBV5-4 to TRBJ2-5, with 11 bases lining up with TRBD2. Germline V gives CDR1 SGHNT, CDR2 YYREEE (reference sequence). The length of the CDR3 is 13 residues. Trimming at V came to 2 bases and at J to 9 bases, leaving 3 bases not matched to a gene. The entire variable domain, with the rest obtained from reference TRBV5-4 and TRBJ2-5, is as follows: ETGVTQSPTHLIKTRGQQVTLRCSSQSGHNTVSWYQQALGQGPQFIFQYYREEENGRGNFPPRFSGLQFPNYSSELNVNALELDDSALYLCASSFGSGGAQYFGPGTRLLVL.

Here the CDR3 reads CASSPGQENNSPLHF. The DNA of the CDR3 is TGCGCCAGCAGTCCGGGACAGGAGAATAATTCACCCCTCCACTTT. The chain couples TRBV4-1 to TRBJ1-6; the match to TRBD1 covers 8 bases. The CDR3 has 15 residues. V was clipped by 6 bases and J by 5 bases; unmatched bases: 6. The V gene's germline CDR1 is MGHRA and CDR2 YSYEKL.

The chain carries TRBV11-2 and TRBJ1-1; D remains ambiguous. Germline CDR1 and CDR2: SGHAT and FQNNGV. V gave up 4 bases and J gave up 3 bases, with 9 bases separating them. This CDR3 region has 13 residues. CDR3 residues: CASSSDSDTEAFF. The CDR3 DNA follows: TGTGCCAGCAGCTCGGACTCGGACACTGAAGCTTTCTTT.

The chain recombines TRBV7-2 with TRBJ2-1; 10 bases map to TRBD2. After removal of 5 bases from V and 6 bases from J, the junction contained 4 bases not matched to a gene. Germline-derived CDR1 and CDR2 are SGHTA and FQGNSA. This CDR3 has 14 amino acids. The CDR3 region is CASSESGGANEQFF. For the CDR3, the DNA is TGTGCCAGCAGCGAGAGCGGGGGGGCCAATGAGCAGTTCTTC.

The chain couples TRBV5-1 to TRBJ1-6; no clear D. V was shortened by 0 bases and J by 9 bases, with 16 bases between the two germline ends. The CDR3 sequence is 16 residues long. Germline loops: CDR1 SGHRS, CDR2 YFSETQ. The CDR3, as DNA: TGCGCCAGCAGCTTGGTGCCCGAAGGTGGTCGTTCACCCCTCCACTTT. Amino acid sequence: CASSLVPEGGRSPLHF.

V usage is TRBV6-5 and J usage is TRBJ2-7, with 7 bases that match TRBD1. The CDR3 spans 14 residues. The germline V gene encodes CDR1 MNHEY and CDR2 SVGAGI. J gave up 2 bases and V 8 bases, and 9 bases lay outside the gene matches. CDR3 sequence: CASGRTGIPYEQYF. In DNA form, the CDR3 reads TGTGCCAGCGGTCGGACAGGAATCCCCTACGAGCAGTACTTC.

The rearrangement joins TRBV7-2 to TRBJ2-1, with 9 bases matching TRBD2. Germline V gene sequence: CDR1 SGHTA, CDR2 FQGNSA. The V gene end was trimmed by 5 bases and the J gene end by 3 bases; junction bases not matched to a gene: 5. This CDR3 region has 15 residues. CDR3 in amino acids: CASSPQAGGYNEQFF. The DNA for the CDR3 is TGTGCCAGCAGCCCCCAAGCGGGGGGCTACAATGAGCAGTTCTTC.

V gene TRBV14 combines with J gene TRBJ2-7, with a possible D match to TRBD1 (5 bases). CDR1 and CDR2 from the germline V gene are SGHDN and FVKESK. CDR3 length: 13 residues. V was pared by 1 base and J by 4 bases, with 8 bases between. The CDR3 loop reads CASSQGQGYEQYF. The DNA of the CDR3 is TGTGCCAGCAGCCAAGGCCAGGGTTACGAGCAGTACTTC.

V gene TRBV11-2 combines with J gene TRBJ1-2; D is perhaps TRBD1 (5 bases). CDR1 is SGHAT, CDR2 FQNNGV, per germline. Trimming took off 6 bases at V and 5 bases at J, with 13 bases between the two ends. The CDR3 loop spans 13 amino acids. CDR3 bases: TGTGCCAGCAGTGTCGGACGGACATATGGCTACACCTTC. The encoded protein is CASSVGRTYGYTF.

The V call is TRBV29-1, the J call TRBJ2-2; D remains unclear. The CDR3 has 12 residues. CDR1 and CDR2 from the germline V gene are SQVTM and ANQGSEA. The germline V and J ends were trimmed by 5 bases and 1 base, with 5 bases remaining between them. CDR3 sequence: CSVYGNTGELFF. The CDR3 coding sequence is TGCAGCGTTTACGGGAACACCGGGGAGCTGTTTTTT.

The chain uses TRBV7-8 and TRBJ1-1; D is perhaps TRBD1 (5 bases). This CDR3 has 17 amino acids. The germline gives CDR1 SGHVS, CDR2 FQNEAQ. V lost 2 bases, J lost 1 base, and 17 bases lay in between. The CDR3 region is CASSLPARGQKNTEAFF. As DNA, the CDR3 is TGTGCCAGCAGCTTACCGGCTCGGGGCCAAAAGAACACTGAAGCTTTCTTT.

The chain has TRBV9 and TRBJ2-5; 7 nucleotides agree with TRBD1. Germline CDR1 is SGDLS and CDR2 is YYNGEE. The V gene end was trimmed by 3 bases and the J gene end by 3 bases; junction bases not matched to a gene: 5. The CDR3 totals 14 residues. In DNA, the CDR3 is TGTGCCAGCAGCGACGGGACAGATGAAGAGACCCAGTACTTC. Its protein is CASSDGTDEETQYF.

The V and J genes are TRBV5-6 and TRBJ2-1; D may be TRBD2 (6 bases). Germline V gives CDR1 SGHDT, CDR2 YYEEEE. V was clipped by 1 base and J by 1 base, with 12 bases between them. The CDR3 covers 16 residues. In DNA form, the CDR3 reads TGTGCCAGCAGCTTGAGCGAGGGGAGGTCCTACAATGAGCAGTTCTTC. Translation: CASSLSEGRSYNEQFF.

V and J are TRBV5-6 and TRBJ2-5; 12 nucleotides agree with TRBD2. Germline-derived CDR1 and CDR2 are SGHDT and YYEEEE. The CDR3 loop spans 15 amino acids. V gave up 4 bases and J gave up 2 bases; unmatched junction bases: 3. In nucleotides, the CDR3 is TGTGCCAGCAGCCCACTAGCGGGGGGACAAGAGACCCAGTACTTC. Its translation: CASSPLAGGQETQYF.

This chain uses TRBV2 with TRBJ1-1; TRBD1 agrees at 12 bases. The germline CDR1 and CDR2 sequences are SNHLY and FYNNEI. With 4 bases clipped from V and 5 bases from J, the junction kept 8 bases outside the gene matches. The CDR3 spans 16 residues. As DNA, the CDR3 is TGTGCCAGCAGTGCTGGGGACAGGGGGCTTAAAACTGAAGCTTTCTTT. Its translation is CASSAGDRGLKTEAFF.

This rearrangement joins TRBV13 to TRBJ2-3; TRBD2 matches 11 bases. CDR3 length: 16 amino acids. V trimming: 4 bases; J trimming: 3 bases; junction bases outside the gene matches: 6. Germline V CDR1 and CDR2: PRHDT, FYEKMQ (reference sequence). In DNA, the CDR3 is TGTGCCAGCAGCTCCCGACTAGCGGGGATAACAGATACGCAGTATTTT. This encodes CASSSRLAGITDTQYF.

The gene calls are TRBV7-3 and TRBJ2-2, with unresolved D. Germline assignment: CDR1 SGHTA and CDR2 FQGTGA. The CDR3 runs 16 residues. Trimming shortened V by 5 bases and J by 1 base, and 14 bases separated the two germline ends. CDR3 amino acids: CASSPKVRQNTGELFF. The CDR3 DNA follows: TGTGCCAGCAGCCCTAAGGTTCGGCAGAACACCGGGGAGCTGTTTTTT.

The gene calls are TRBV6-5 and TRBJ1-1; TRBD1 matches at 7 bases. CDR3 length equals 14 residues. V lost 2 bases and J lost 10; bases outside the gene matches: 10. Germline CDR1 is MNHEY and CDR2 is SVGAGI. CDR3 DNA: TGTGCCAGCAGTTACCGTGACAGGGCGTATCGAGCTTTCTTT. Translating it yields CASSYRDRAYRAFF.

The rearrangement joins TRBV5-3 to TRBJ1-1; maybe TRBD1 (6 bases). TRBV5-3 is marked as an open reading frame, function uncertain. The CDR3 contains 15 residues. The V end was cut by 4 bases, the J end by 3 bases, with 16 bases between. CDR3 sequence reads: CARSAVEGGDTEAFF. The CDR3 coding sequence is TGTGCCAGAAGCGCTGTCGAGGGGGGCGACACTGAAGCTTTCTTT.

The chain joins TRBV5-1 to TRBJ1-3; 9 bases match TRBD1. The V gene end was trimmed by 4 bases and the J gene end by 3 bases; junction bases not matched to a gene: 5. Germline CDR1 SGHRS, CDR2 YFSETQ. CDR3 length: 15 amino acids. CDR3 in amino acids: CASSPGTGNGNTIYF. CDR3 in DNA: TGCGCCAGCAGCCCCGGGACAGGGAATGGAAACACCATATATTTT.

This chain uses TRBV4-2 with TRBJ2-3, with TRBD2 identical over 9 bases. The CDR3 totals 18 residues. Trimming cost V 1 base and J 2 bases; bases outside gene matches: 10. Germline V gene sequence: CDR1 LGHNA, CDR2 YNFKEQ. The CDR3 nucleotides read TGTGCCAGCAGCCAAGTATCTAGCGGGGTGTTCTACACAGATACGCAGTATTTT. It translates to CASSQVSSGVFYTDTQYF.